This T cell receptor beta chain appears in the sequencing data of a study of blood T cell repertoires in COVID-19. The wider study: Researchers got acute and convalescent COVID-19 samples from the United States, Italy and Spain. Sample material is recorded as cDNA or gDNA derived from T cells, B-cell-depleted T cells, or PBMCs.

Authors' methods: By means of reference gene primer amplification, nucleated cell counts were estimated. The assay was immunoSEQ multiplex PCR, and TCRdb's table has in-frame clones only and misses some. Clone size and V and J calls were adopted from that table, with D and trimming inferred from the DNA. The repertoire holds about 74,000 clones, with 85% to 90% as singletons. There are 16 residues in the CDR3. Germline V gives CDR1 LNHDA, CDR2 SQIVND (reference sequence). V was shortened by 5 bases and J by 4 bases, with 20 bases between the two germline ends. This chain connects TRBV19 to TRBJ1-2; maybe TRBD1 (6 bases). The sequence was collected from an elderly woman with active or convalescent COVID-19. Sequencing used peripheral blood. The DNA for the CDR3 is TGTGCCAGTAGTCCCCAAACAGGGATGAAACTCTATGGCTACACCTTC. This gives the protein CASSPQTGMKLYGYTF.